This is a list of T cell receptor beta chains from one sample in a study of CD8+ T cells in alopecia areata. Some clones are missing from TCRdb's copy, which holds only in-frame ones; the method was immunoSEQ multiplex PCR. This sample has 90,000 to 150,000 clones, with approximately 53% found just once. The sequenced sample was CD4+ T cells sorted from blood, obtained at week 4, from a patient treated with tofacitinib. Source of these receptors: a human donor with alopecia areata. Both conserved end residues are part of each CDR3. A D gene is named only where the DNA matches it firmly. A clone size is listed for some rows: how often the clone was seen (once, few, many), or a class if it is expanded.

CDR3 DNA,CDR3 protein,D gene,J gene,clone size,V gene
TGTGCCAGCAGCTTGGTCCGGGGGCAAGGGACTGAAGCTTTCTTT,CASSLVRGQGTEAFF,NA,TRBJ1-1,few,TRBV5-4
TGCAGCGTTGGACTAGCGTATATGGCGTCCTACGAGCAGTACTTC,CSVGLAYMASYEQYF,TRBD2,TRBJ2-7,NA,TRBV29-1
TGCAGCGCCGGCCCGGAGACCCAGTACTTC,CSAGPETQYF,NA,TRBJ2-5,few,TRBV29-1
TGTGCCAGTAGTCCAAAGGACAGGGGGAATCAGCCCCAGCATTTT,CASSPKDRGNQPQHF,TRBD1,TRBJ1-5,few,TRBV19
TGCAGCGTTTTGCGGGGGTCAGGCACTGAAGCTTTCTTT,CSVLRGSGTEAFF,NA,TRBJ1-1,NA,TRBV29-1
TGTGCCAGCAGCCCCCGGGACAGGGTCACAGATACGCAGTATTTT,CASSPRDRVTDTQYF,TRBD1,TRBJ2-3,few,TRBV6-6
TGCGCCAGCAGCTCAACCGGGGACAACTATGGCTACACCTTC,CASSSTGDNYGYTF,NA,TRBJ1-2,NA,TRBV5-1
TGTGCCAGCAGCCAGCATACGGGGATCTCCTACAATGAGCAGTTCTTC,CASSQHTGISYNEQFF,NA,TRBJ2-1,NA,TRBV16
TGCAGCGTTGACCCGGGTGGGCGAGGGCCTGAGCAGTTCTTC,CSVDPGGRGPEQFF,NA,TRBJ2-1,few,TRBV29-1
TGCAGCGTTGAGGGGGGAGAGACCCAGTACTTC,CSVEGGETQYF,NA,TRBJ2-5,few,TRBV29-1
TGTGCCTGGAGTGTACAGGGCTACGAGCAGTACTTC,CAWSVQGYEQYF,NA,TRBJ2-7,few,TRBV30
TGTGCCAGCAGCTTGGCCGGTAAAGGGCCGCGGAATGAGCAGTTCTTC,CASSLAGKGPRNEQFF,NA,TRBJ2-1,few,TRBV5-6
TGCGCCAGCCGGACCGGACAGGGCTACGAGCAGTACTTC,CASRTGQGYEQYF,TRBD1,TRBJ2-7,few,TRBV5-1
TGTGCCAGCAGTTACTCTTCGGGGATGGAGACCCAGTACTTC,CASSYSSGMETQYF,NA,TRBJ2-5,NA,TRBV6-5
TGCGCCAGCAGCCAAGATCGGGGGACTAGCGGGCGTCAAGAGACCCAGTACTTC,CASSQDRGTSGRQETQYF,TRBD2,TRBJ2-5,NA,TRBV4-1
TGTGCCAGCAGCTCCAGAAGTGGACAGAACACTGAAGCTTTCTTT,CASSSRSGQNTEAFF,NA,TRBJ1-1,few,TRBV11-1
TGCGCCAGCAGCCAAACCATCTGGGACAGGGGAAACACCATATATTTT,CASSQTIWDRGNTIYF,TRBD1,TRBJ1-3,few,TRBV4-1
TGTGCCAGCAGCCTTGTCGCCGGGGAGCTGTTTTTT,CASSLVAGELFF,NA,TRBJ2-2,few,TRBV2
TGCGCCAGCAGCTTGGTAACCCCGGTAGTGCAGTTCTTC,CASSLVTPVVQFF,NA,TRBJ2-1,NA,TRBV5-1
TGTGCCTGGAGTAAAGGACTTAGCAATCAGCCCCAGCATTTT,CAWSKGLSNQPQHF,NA,TRBJ1-5,NA,TRBV30
TGCGCCAGCAGCCAAGAGTACCGGGGCGCAACTAATGAAAAACTGTTTTTT,CASSQEYRGATNEKLFF,NA,TRBJ1-4,NA,TRBV4-1
TGCGCCAGCAGCTTGGCCGGACAGCTCTATCAGCCCCAGCATTTT,CASSLAGQLYQPQHF,NA,TRBJ1-5,NA,TRBV5-1
TGTGCCAGCAGCCGCGTAGCCCTCTACGAGCAGTACTTC,CASSRVALYEQYF,NA,TRBJ2-7,NA,TRBV7-2
TGCAGCGTTGAGGGGAGCACTGAAGCTTTCTTT,CSVEGSTEAFF,NA,TRBJ1-1,once,TRBV29-1
TGCGCCAGCAGTCCACCGGGGGGGCGAGAGCAGTACTTC,CASSPPGGREQYF,TRBD2,TRBJ2-7,NA,TRBV5-1
TGTGCCTGGAGTCAGGGGTACCAGCCCCAGCATTTT,CAWSQGYQPQHF,NA,TRBJ1-5,NA,TRBV30
TGCGCCAGCAGCCAAGATGATGTAGCGGGCCGATCCTACTACAATGAGCAGTTCTTC,CASSQDDVAGRSYYNEQFF,TRBD2,TRBJ2-1,NA,TRBV4-1
TGTGCCAGCAGAACCCACACGGGGACATTAAACACTGAAGCTTTCTTT,CASRTHTGTLNTEAFF,NA,TRBJ1-1,few,TRBV27
TGTGCCTGGAGTGTAAGCCGAGGAGGGGTGCAGTATTTT,CAWSVSRGGVQYF,NA,TRBJ2-3,NA,TRBV30
TGTGCCAGCAGCGGAATCCGGGAGGGGTATGGCTACACCTTC,CASSGIREGYGYTF,NA,TRBJ1-2,NA,TRBV9
TGTGCCAGCAGCTTGGGAATGGGACAGTTAAACTCCTACGAGCAGTACTTC,CASSLGMGQLNSYEQYF,TRBD1,TRBJ2-7,NA,TRBV11-2
TGTGCCTGGAGTCTGGGCTACAATCAGCCCCAGCATTTT,CAWSLGYNQPQHF,NA,TRBJ1-5,NA,TRBV30
TGTGCCAGCAGCTTAGCAGTAAACAATGAGCAGTTCTTC,CASSLAVNNEQFF,NA,TRBJ2-1,NA,TRBV7-9
TGTGCCAGCAGCCGCGGACAGCCAGATACGCAGTATTTT,CASSRGQPDTQYF,NA,TRBJ2-3,NA,TRBV9
TGTGCCAGCAGCCCTGGACTACTACTCACAGATACGCAGTATTTT,CASSPGLLLTDTQYF,NA,TRBJ2-3,few,TRBV7-2
TGTGCCAGCAGTCTCGGACAGCCCTACGAGCAGTACTTC,CASSLGQPYEQYF,NA,TRBJ2-7,few,TRBV28
TGCAGCGTTGAGGGACGGTCGAACACTGAAGCTTTCTTT,CSVEGRSNTEAFF,NA,TRBJ1-1,NA,TRBV29-1
TGTGCCAGCAGCTTAGCCACGGACGCTTTCTTT,CASSLATDAFF,NA,TRBJ1-1,NA,TRBV7-9